These 31 T cell receptor beta chains share one sample of origin, sequenced in a study of CD4 T cells in relation to SARS-CoV-2 and coronaviruses. No antigen has been assigned to these receptors. CD4+ T cells from unexposed donors were obtained before the COVID-19 pandemic (2011-2018). Isolation of CD4+ T cells took place after less than 13 days in culture. The assay was immunoSEQ multiplex PCR, and TCRdb's table has in-frame clones only and misses some. The data show some 23,000 clones, over 65% seen once. Material: CD4+ T cells from PBMCs, cultured in vitro. Receptor source: a human donor in good health.

The chain combines TRBV7-8 with TRBJ1-4; perhaps TRBD1 as D (6 bases). Germline CDR1 and CDR2: SGHVS and FQNEAQ. CDR3 length: 15 residues. V was cut by 5 bases and J by 8 bases, with 18 bases left in between. The chain's CDR3 is CASSPRTQGFEKLFF. Here the CDR3 DNA reads TGTGCCAGCAGCCCGAGAACACAGGGATTCGAAAAACTGTTTTTT.

This chain uses TRBV3-1 (or the pseudogene TRBV3-2) with TRBJ2-7; a weak D match, TRBD1 (6 bases). With 1 base removed from V and 3 bases from J, the gap between germline ends came to 16 bases. Germline V lookup: CDR1 LGHDT, CDR2 YNNKEL (reference sequence). The CDR3 totals 16 residues. CDR3 DNA: TGTGCCAGCAGCCAAGTAAGAACAGGGTTATTCTACGAGCAGTACTTC. It yields the protein CASSQVRTGLFYEQYF.

This chain joins TRBV18 and TRBJ2-2, with D unclear. This CDR3 spans 12 amino acids. V lost 2 bases, J lost 3 bases, and 1 base lay in between. CDR1 KGHSH and CDR2 LQKENI come from the germline V gene. For the CDR3, the DNA is TGTGCCAGCTCACCAGACACCGGGGAGCTGTTTTTT. It is translated as CASSPDTGELFF. Supplemented by reference TRBV18 and TRBJ2-2, the full variable domain reads NAGVMQNPRHLVRRRGQEARLRCSPMKGHSHVYWYRQLPEEGLKFMVYLQKENIIDESGMPKERFSAEFPKEGPSILRIQQVVRGDSAAYFCASSPDTGELFFGEGSRLTVL.

This clone was observed a few times. This chain connects TRBV5-4 to TRBJ2-1; the D gene could be TRBD1 or TRBD2 (6 bases each). V was trimmed by 0 bases and J by 8 bases, leaving 15 bases between them. Germline assignment: CDR1 SGHNT and CDR2 YYREEE (reference sequence). The CDR3 spans 15 residues. The CDR3 DNA is TGTGCCAGCAGCTTGGCGGGAGCGTCAGGGGATGAGCAGTTCTTC. Protein sequence: CASSLAGASGDEQFF.

This clone was observed a handful of times. The genes are TRBV2 and TRBJ1-1; D remains ambiguous. The V and J ends lost 6 bases and 3 bases respectively, with 8 bases between them. Germline-derived CDR1 and CDR2 are SNHLY and FYNNEI. The CDR3 sequence is 12 residues long. CDR3: CASRPSHTEAFF. The CDR3 DNA sequence: TGTGCCAGCAGGCCGAGTCACACTGAAGCTTTCTTT.

This clone has just one count. This chain connects TRBV24-1 to TRBJ2-1, with D maybe TRBD2 (5 bases). CDR3 length: 15 amino acids. Germline lookup yields CDR1 KGHDR and CDR2 SFDVKD. V was clipped by 2 bases and J by 4 bases, with 11 bases between them. CDR3 region: CATSDSGSRYNEQFF. The CDR3, as DNA: TGTGCCACCAGTGATTCGGGAAGTCGGTACAATGAGCAGTTCTTC.

The chain joins TRBV5-4 to TRBJ2-2; D could derive from TRBD1 or TRBD2 (5 bases each). This CDR3 region has 13 residues. Trimming cost V 4 bases and J 4 bases, with 8 bases left between them. Germline CDR1 reads SGHNT; CDR2 reads YYREEE (reference sequence). In DNA form, the CDR3 reads TGTGCCAGCAGCGCAGGGAGCACCGGGGAGCTGTTTTTT. It translates to CASSAGSTGELFF.

V and J are TRBV2 and TRBJ2-3; 7 bases map to TRBD2. J was trimmed by 4 bases and V by 6 bases; bases with no gene match: 4. The CDR3 length is 13 residues. Germline V gene sequence: CDR1 SNHLY, CDR2 FYNNEI. The CDR3 loop is CASRLADPDTQYF. DNA of the CDR3: TGTGCCAGCAGGCTAGCGGACCCAGATACGCAGTATTTT.

V gene TRBV7-2 combines with J gene TRBJ1-4; weak D call: TRBD1 (5 bases). CDR1 is SGHTA, CDR2 FQGNSA, per germline. The CDR3 is made up of 14 amino acids. V was trimmed by 4 bases and J by 8 bases, leaving 14 bases between them. The CDR3 spells CASSSSGRDEKLFF. The CDR3 DNA reads TGTGCCAGCAGCTCTAGCGGAAGGGACGAAAAACTGTTTTTT.

The chain is built from TRBV2 and TRBJ1-5; a weak D match, TRBD1 (6 bases). Trimming took 6 bases from V and 5 from J, leaving 14 bases between them. CDR1 is SNHLY and CDR2 is FYNNEI in the germline V gene. The CDR3 covers 14 residues. The CDR3 bases are TGTGCCAGCAGCCCCAGGGGCCCCCATCAGCCCCAGCATTTT. It yields the protein CASSPRGPHQPQHF.

The chain couples TRBV2 to TRBJ1-1; D might be TRBD1 (6 bases). Trimming stripped 7 bases from V and 3 bases from J, with 12 bases between. Per germline, CDR1 SNHLY and CDR2 FYNNEI. This CDR3 is built from 13 residues. CDR3 DNA sequence: TGTGCCAGCAACCCCAGGGGAGACACTGAAGCTTTCTTT. It translates to CASNPRGDTEAFF. Variable domain in full (rest from reference TRBV2 and TRBJ1-1): EPEVTQTPSHQVTQMGQEVILRCVPISNHLYFYWYRQILGQKVEFLVSFYNNEISEKSEIFDDQFSVERPDGSNFTLKIRSTKLEDSAMYFCASNPRGDTEAFFGQGTRLTVV.

This chain connects TRBV6-5 to TRBJ2-2; 8 positions match TRBD1. CDR1 MNHEY and CDR2 SVGAGI come from the germline V gene. The CDR3 length is 14 residues. Trimming removed 7 bases from V and 7 bases from J; junction bases left unmatched: 8. CDR3 region: CASILDRAGGELFF. For the CDR3, the DNA is TGTGCCAGCATATTGGACAGGGCCGGCGGGGAGCTGTTTTTT.

This clone came up a few times. The gene calls are TRBV10-1 and TRBJ1-1; D ambiguous. CDR1 is WNHNN, CDR2 SYGVQD, per germline (reference sequence). CDR3 length equals 10 residues. Trimming took off 10 bases at V and 7 bases at J, with 10 bases between the two ends. Here the CDR3 reads CANAGVEAFF. As DNA, the CDR3 is TGCGCCAATGCTGGGGTTGAAGCTTTCTTT.

The rearrangement links TRBV7-2 to TRBJ1-1; D is undetermined. Germline loops: CDR1 SGHTA, CDR2 FQGNSA. This CDR3 comprises 12 residues. V gave up 1 base and J gave up 10 bases, with 10 bases separating them. The DNA for the CDR3 is TGTGCCAGCAGCTTAGTTGAAGGGTTAGCTTTCTTT. Protein: CASSLVEGLAFF.

J is TRBJ2-7 and V is TRBV20-1; 9 positions match TRBD1. The ends lost 3 bases at V and 1 base at J; junction bases unmatched: 4. Germline CDR1 reads DFQATT; CDR2 reads SNEGSKA (reference sequence). The CDR3 is 14 amino acids. CDR3 nucleotide sequence: TGCAGTGCTAGTCGGGACAGGGCTTCCTACGAGCAGTACTTC. As protein: CSASRDRASYEQYF.

The J gene is TRBJ2-2, the V gene TRBV4-3; maybe TRBD2 (6 bases). The CDR3 loop spans 15 amino acids. CDR1 LGHNA and CDR2 YSLEER come from the germline V gene. V lost 1 base and J 6 bases, leaving 12 bases between the germline ends. The CDR3 reads CASSQAGVAAGELFF. The CDR3 DNA follows: TGCGCCAGCAGCCAAGCCGGAGTAGCGGCCGGGGAGCTGTTTTTT.

This clone has only a few counts. The chain recombines TRBV3-1 (or the pseudogene TRBV3-2) with TRBJ2-5; D is undetermined. V lost 4 bases to trimming and J lost 5 bases, with 8 bases between them. Germline assignment: CDR1 LGHDT and CDR2 YNNKEL (reference sequence). This CDR3 contains 12 residues. In nucleotides, the CDR3 is TGTGCCAGCAGCCCGAGTTTGGAGACCCAGTACTTC. It encodes CASSPSLETQYF.

The chain has TRBV7-2 and TRBJ2-7, with 8 nucleotides matching TRBD2. Germline V lookup: CDR1 SGHTA, CDR2 FQGNSA. Losses at the gene ends were 1 base for V and 6 bases for J; bases not matched to a gene: 8. The CDR3 has 15 residues. Here the CDR3 reads CASSLGGSGRGEQYF. The CDR3 bases are TGTGCCAGCAGCTTAGGGGGAAGCGGGAGAGGCGAGCAGTACTTC.

The chain recombines TRBV7-2 with TRBJ2-3; maybe TRBD1 (5 bases). Between the trimmed V and J ends, which lost 1 base and 2 bases, there was a span of 7 bases. The CDR3 is 14 residues long. Germline V gene data show CDR1 as SGHTA and CDR2 as FQGNSA. This CDR3 reads CASSLGQFTDTQYF. For the CDR3, the DNA is TGTGCCAGCAGCTTAGGACAGTTCACAGATACGCAGTATTTT.

This chain connects TRBV3-1 (or the pseudogene TRBV3-2) to TRBJ2-1, with D tentatively TRBD1 or TRBD2 (5 bases each). This CDR3 contains 14 residues. V was cut by 3 bases and J by 7 bases, with 13 bases left in between. Looked up from germline, CDR1 is LGHDT and CDR2 is YNNKEL (reference sequence). The CDR3 reads CASSQSPEGNEQFF. In DNA, the CDR3 is TGTGCCAGCAGCCAGTCACCCGAGGGGAATGAGCAGTTCTTC.

The chain is built from TRBV29-1 and TRBJ1-2; TRBD1 matches at 8 bases. This CDR3 is 13 amino acids long. From germline, CDR1 is SQVTM and CDR2 ANQGSEA. V shed 8 bases and J 4 bases; nucleotides not matched to a gene: 9. For the CDR3, the DNA is TGCAGCATAGGACAGGGTCGGTTCTATGGCTACACCTTC. The encoded protein is CSIGQGRFYGYTF.

This clone appeared a single time. The rearrangement links TRBV3-1 (or the pseudogene TRBV3-2) to TRBJ2-5, with D perhaps matching TRBD1 or TRBD2 (6 bases each). The CDR3 is 12 amino acids. Germline CDR1 is LGHDT and CDR2 is YNNKEL (reference sequence). The V and J ends lost 10 bases and 5 bases respectively, with 14 bases between them. The DNA for the CDR3 is TGTGCCACCCGGGGGCCGCGGGAGACCCAGTACTTC. Translating it yields CATRGPRETQYF.

The chain combines TRBV6-2 or TRBV6-3 with TRBJ2-5, with TRBD2 matching 8 bases. With V trimmed by 2 bases and J by 2 bases, 7 bases remained unmatched. This CDR3 comprises 16 residues. The germline gives CDR1 MNHEY, CDR2 SVGEGT. CDR3 nucleotide sequence: TGTGCCAGCAGTTACGGAGCGGTAGCGGGACAAGAGACCCAGTACTTC. It is translated as CASSYGAVAGQETQYF.

The chain combines TRBV2 with TRBJ1-2, with 11 bases lining up with TRBD1. After removal of 6 bases from V and 4 bases from J, the junction contained 13 bases not matched to a gene. Germline V gives CDR1 SNHLY, CDR2 FYNNEI. The length of the CDR3 is 17 residues. For the CDR3, the DNA is TGTGCCAGCAGGGATAGCCCGGGACAGGGGGTTTTCTATGGCTACACCTTC. Translation: CASRDSPGQGVFYGYTF.

V usage is TRBV6-2 or TRBV6-3 and J usage is TRBJ2-1; D is unclear. V gave up 5 bases and J gave up 10 bases, with 12 bases separating them. In germline, CDR1 is MNHEY, CDR2 SVGEGT. CDR3 length: 12 amino acids. The CDR3 DNA sequence: TGTGCCAGCAGTGGGGTTGCAACGGAGCAGTTCTTC. Its translation is CASSGVATEQFF.

The V gene is TRBV4-1, the J gene TRBJ2-5; tentative D call: TRBD2 (5 bases). This CDR3 is 15 amino acids long. V dropped 4 bases and J dropped 2 bases, with 14 bases sitting between them. In germline, CDR1 is MGHRA, CDR2 YSYEKL. CDR3 sequence: CASSPNKEVQETQYF. As DNA, the CDR3 is TGCGCCAGCAGCCCCAACAAGGAGGTGCAAGAGACCCAGTACTTC.

The gene calls are TRBV5-4 and TRBJ1-3; TRBD1 matches 9 bases. This CDR3 comprises 15 residues. V gave up 4 bases and J gave up 0 bases; unmatched junction bases: 2. Germline V CDR1 and CDR2: SGHNT, YYREEE (reference sequence). The CDR3 coding sequence is TGTGCCAGCAGCACGACAGGGGGCTCTGGAAACACCATATATTTT. Residues: CASSTTGGSGNTIYF.

The chain has TRBV18 and TRBJ2-2; D gene uncertain. Germline V gene sequence: CDR1 KGHSH, CDR2 LQKENI. This CDR3 region has 16 residues. The V end lost 1 base, the J end lost 3 bases, and 12 bases lay between the germline ends. CDR3 in DNA: TGTGCCAGCTCACCACACAGAATTCAGGACACCGGGGAGCTGTTTTTT. This sequence encodes CASSPHRIQDTGELFF.

The rearrangement uses TRBV18 and TRBJ1-5; tentative D call: TRBD1 (5 bases). Germline CDR1 KGHSH, CDR2 LQKENI. The CDR3 consists of 16 residues. V shed 3 bases and J shed 2 bases, with 14 bases lying between them. CDR3 sequence: CASSPSWGGGNQPQHF. DNA for the CDR3: TGTGCCAGCTCACCCTCGTGGGGAGGGGGCAATCAGCCCCAGCATTTT.

The chain is built from TRBV5-6 and TRBJ1-2, with a possible D match to TRBD1 (6 bases). The CDR3 extends over 13 amino acids. V gave up 4 bases and J gave up 8 bases, with 15 bases separating them. Germline V lookup: CDR1 SGHDT, CDR2 YYEEEE. The CDR3 DNA reads as TGTGCCAGCAGCCCTGACAGGAAGTGGGGCTACACCTTC. This codes for CASSPDRKWGYTF.

The chain recombines TRBV6-5 with TRBJ1-2, with 8 bases matching TRBD1. The CDR3 totals 13 residues. Germline V gene sequence: CDR1 MNHEY, CDR2 SVGAGI. V was clipped by 5 bases and J by 8 bases; unmatched bases: 7. The CDR3 DNA follows: TGTGCCAGCAGTACCGGGACAGGTCGCGGCTACACCTTC. Its translation: CASSTGTGRGYTF.